This T cell receptor (beta chain) was retrieved from a study of spatial heterogeneity in lung cancer. For the study at large: Each time, sequencing found more beta-chain sequences than alpha-chain sequences. General study results and limits: Tracking of tumor mutation counts was seen in expanded intratumoral alpha and beta TCR counts. Alpha chain coverage of tumor T cells was estimated at approximately 7%, and beta chain coverage at 13% to 15%.

This clonotype was seen at least ten times. Its antigen is as yet unknown. This beta chain is an unintended read in a library built for alpha chains; its size means little. There are 14 residues in the CDR3. Germline V gives CDR1 SGHKS, CDR2 YYEKEE (reference sequence). V was shortened by 3 bases and J by 9 bases, with 16 bases between the two germline ends. A distinct unique molecular identifier was carried by each TCR cDNA molecule. A single record per CDR3 protein comes from TCRdb applying MiXCR to the 5' RACE reads. The repertoire holds some 9,000 distinct CDR3 sequences, with roughly an eighth as singletons. Time point defined: sample taken at primary tumor resection. The study sequenced unsorted whole RNA from tumor, nontumor lung or frozen PBMC.

This TCR was recovered from a male donor with early-stage non-small cell lung cancer. The rearrangement uses TRBV5-5 and TRBJ2-1; TRBD1 is a possible D gene (6 bases). This specimen was lung tumor tissue, taken at surgery. CDR3 DNA sequence: TGTGCCAGCAGCTCGAGACAGGTCAGCAGTGAGCAGTTCTTC. This codes for CASSSRQVSSEQFF.